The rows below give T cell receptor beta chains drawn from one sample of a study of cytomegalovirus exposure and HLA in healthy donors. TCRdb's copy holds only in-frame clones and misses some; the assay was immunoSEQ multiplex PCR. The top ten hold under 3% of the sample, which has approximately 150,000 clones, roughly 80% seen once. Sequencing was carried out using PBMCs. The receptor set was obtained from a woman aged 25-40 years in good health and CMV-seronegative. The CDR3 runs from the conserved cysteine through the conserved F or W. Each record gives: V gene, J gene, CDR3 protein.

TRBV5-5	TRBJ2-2	CASSLGAFGGAGELFF
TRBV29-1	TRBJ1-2	CSVENTPNKEYGYTF
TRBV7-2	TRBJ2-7	CASSLAGQSYEQYF
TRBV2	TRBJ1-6	CASIKENNSPLHF
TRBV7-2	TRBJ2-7	CASSPQGQGLEQYF
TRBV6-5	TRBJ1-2	CASSPHRAVEGYTF
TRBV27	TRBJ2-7	CASSPSTGESFYEQYF
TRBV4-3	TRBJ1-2	CASSQDVTGVNYGYTF
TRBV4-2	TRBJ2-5	CASSQRAGVKETQYF
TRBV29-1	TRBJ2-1	CSVQLVASYNEQFF
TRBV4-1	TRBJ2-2	CASSQGALTGPGDTDGELFF
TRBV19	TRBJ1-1	CASSIVVGQNTEAFF
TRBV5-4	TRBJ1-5	CASSPTPGVVGPQHF
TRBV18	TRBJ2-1	CASSSGTRSYNEQFF
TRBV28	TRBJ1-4	CASSSPGQAEKLFF
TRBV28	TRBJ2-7	CASSLLRTSGPYEQYF
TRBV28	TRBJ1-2	CASSLTGGGYTF
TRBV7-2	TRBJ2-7	CASSRNPGLAYEQYF
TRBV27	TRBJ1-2	CASSLGSFPGQGYGYTF
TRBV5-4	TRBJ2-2	CASSTRTSGGTGELFF
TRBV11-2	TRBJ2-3	CASSRPWSGGSTDTQYF
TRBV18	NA	CASSPPGGSIYEQYF
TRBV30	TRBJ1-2	CAWVSGPGIRGYTF
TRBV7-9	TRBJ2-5	CASSLDRGRETQYF
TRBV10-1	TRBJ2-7	CASSAGLAASYEQYF
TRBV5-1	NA	CASSLPGDGYEQYF
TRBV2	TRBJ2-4	CASIDTLWGTGGGKNIQYF
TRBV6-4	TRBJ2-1	CASSISASSYNEQFF
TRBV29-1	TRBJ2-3	CSAWDGSGRYTDTQYF
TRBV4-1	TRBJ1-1	CASSPGTRGNTEAFF
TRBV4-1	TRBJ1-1	CASSQDGTGGTEAFF
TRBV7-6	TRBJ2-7	CASSPRTSGGLYEQYF
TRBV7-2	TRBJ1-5	CASSLAFQPQHF
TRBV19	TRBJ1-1	CASSIGSRTGSTEAFF
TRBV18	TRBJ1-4	CASSLNAHHGGETNEKLFF
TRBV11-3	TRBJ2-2	CASSQDGGGANTGELFF
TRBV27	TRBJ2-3	CASSPGLAGGPTDTQYF
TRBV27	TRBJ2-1	CASSYKLQKYYNEQFF
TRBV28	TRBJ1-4	CASSPDRVNEKLFF
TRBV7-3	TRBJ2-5	CASSSTYQETQYF
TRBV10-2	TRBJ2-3	CASLLGGGRDTQYF
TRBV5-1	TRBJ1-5	CASSSGQLNQPQHF
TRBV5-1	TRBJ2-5	CASSLGRSSGVQETQYF
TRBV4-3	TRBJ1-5	CASSQVLNQPQHF
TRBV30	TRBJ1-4	CAWSNGGYNEKLFF
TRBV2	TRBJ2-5	CASSQQGRWTQYF
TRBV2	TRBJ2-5	CASRPDRGYETQYF
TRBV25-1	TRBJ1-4	CASSESGPAGGKEKLFF
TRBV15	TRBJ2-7	CATSRFRPPSSYEQYF
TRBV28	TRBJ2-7	CASSLAESSYEQYF
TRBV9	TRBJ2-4	CASSPGAGGQGANIQYF
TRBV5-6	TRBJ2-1	CASSPGLAGSGNEQFF
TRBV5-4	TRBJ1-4	CASSTLTGDGEKLFF
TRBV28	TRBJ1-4	CASRTGGFNEKLFF